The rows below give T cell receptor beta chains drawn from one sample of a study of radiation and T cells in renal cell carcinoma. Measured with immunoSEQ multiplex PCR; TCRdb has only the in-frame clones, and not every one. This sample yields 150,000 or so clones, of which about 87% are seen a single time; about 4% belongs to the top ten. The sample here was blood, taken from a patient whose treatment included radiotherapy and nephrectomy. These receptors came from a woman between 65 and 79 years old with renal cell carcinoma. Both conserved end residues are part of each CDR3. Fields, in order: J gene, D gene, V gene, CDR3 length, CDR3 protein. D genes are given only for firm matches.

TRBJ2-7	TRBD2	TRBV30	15	CAWRNPSGGAYEQYF
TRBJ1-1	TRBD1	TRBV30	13	CAWSGQGIAEAFF
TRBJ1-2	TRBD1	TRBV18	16	CASSRLTGQLSPGYTF
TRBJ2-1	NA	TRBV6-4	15	CASSEGGISYNEQFF
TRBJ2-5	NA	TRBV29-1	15	CSVEETGVLQETQYF
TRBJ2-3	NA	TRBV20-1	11	CSASLEDTQYF
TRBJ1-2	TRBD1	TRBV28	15	CASSLQGGPSGGYTF
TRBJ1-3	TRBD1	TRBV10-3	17	CAISGTGGTFSGNTIYF
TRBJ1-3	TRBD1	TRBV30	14	CAWSTGAAGNTIYF
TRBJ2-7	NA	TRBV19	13	CASSSGALYEQYF
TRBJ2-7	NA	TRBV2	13	CASSAGRSYEQYF
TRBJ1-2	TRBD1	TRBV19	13	CASSTDRDRGYTF
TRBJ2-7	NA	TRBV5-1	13	CASSPGGNYEQYF
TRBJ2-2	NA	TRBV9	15	CASSVGVTNTGELFF
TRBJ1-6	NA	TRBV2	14	CASSFRPQPSPLHF
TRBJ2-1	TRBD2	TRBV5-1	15	CASSPRRGVYNEQFF
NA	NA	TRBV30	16	CAWSSLPGRLTGELFF
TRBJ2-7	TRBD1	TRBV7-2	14	CASSSWTGYYEQYF
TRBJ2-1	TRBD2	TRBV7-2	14	CASSNGLAGGTQFF
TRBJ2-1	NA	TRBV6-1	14	CASSGDLPDNEQFF
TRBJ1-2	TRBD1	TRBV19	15	CASSIYGGQGNGYTF
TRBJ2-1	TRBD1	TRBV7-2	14	CASSAGTGGGEQFF
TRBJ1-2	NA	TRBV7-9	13	CASSSATTGGYTF
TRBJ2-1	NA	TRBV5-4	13	CASSFGLGGEQFF
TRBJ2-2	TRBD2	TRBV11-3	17	CASSGQLAGGNTGELFF
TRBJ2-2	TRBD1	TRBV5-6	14	CASSGTGGTGELFF
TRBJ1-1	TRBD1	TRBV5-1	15	CASSPGQGKNTEAFF
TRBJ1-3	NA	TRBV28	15	CASSPSGSSGNTIYF
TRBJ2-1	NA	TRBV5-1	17	CASSLRGSGASYNEQFF
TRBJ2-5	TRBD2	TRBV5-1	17	CASSLSLLAGGQETQYF
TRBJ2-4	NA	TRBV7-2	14	CASSLNPQRDIQYF
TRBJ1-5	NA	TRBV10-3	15	CAISSPGHINQPQHF
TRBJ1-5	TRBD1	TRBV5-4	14	CASSPDRGNQPQHF
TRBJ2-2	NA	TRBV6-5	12	CASSSNTGELFF
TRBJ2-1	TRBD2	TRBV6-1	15	CASRMTSGGAREQFF
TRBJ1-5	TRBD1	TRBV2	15	CASSGLQGVIQPQHF
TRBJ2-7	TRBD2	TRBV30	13	CAWRKRGAREQYF
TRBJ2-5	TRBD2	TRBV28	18	CASSPGTSGGMYQETQYF
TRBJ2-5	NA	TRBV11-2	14	CASSLAQGGKTQYF
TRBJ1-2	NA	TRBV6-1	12	CASSDSGAGYTF
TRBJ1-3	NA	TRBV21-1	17	CASSKANRLDSGNTIYF
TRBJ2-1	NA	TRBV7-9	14	CASSFLQGGNEQFF
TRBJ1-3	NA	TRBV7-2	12	CASSWQGNTIYF
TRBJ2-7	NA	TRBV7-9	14	CASSLSGEGDEQYF
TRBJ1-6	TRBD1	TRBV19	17	CASSTGTGRVNVSPLHF